This T cell receptor beta chain was documented in a study of shared clonotypes between healthy human individuals. Whole-study results and caveats: In general, naive subsets displayed greater estimated richness than memory subsets did. Across a few donors, naive CD4 shared about 5%, naive CD8 more than 3%, memory CD4 roughly 2.4%, memory CD8 0.4% to 0.5%.

The input for sorted-subset replicate PCRs was 150 to 200 ng DNA, some 28,000 T cell genomes. Method: immunoSEQ multiplex PCR; TCRdb's copy keeps in-frame clones and lacks some. This sample carries hundreds of thousands of clones, about three quarters of them seen once, and the ten largest clones take around 2%. Remarks on this clone: Its specificity is not known.

The origin of this receptor is a woman aged 25 to 39 in good health. Source material: memory CD4+ T cells sorted from blood. Subset described: CD45RA-negative fraction.

CDR3 bases: TGTGCCAGCAGCTTTCGGACAGGGGGCGCAGATACGCAGTATTTT. It encodes CASSFRTGGADTQYF. The V gene is TRBV5-4, the J gene TRBJ2-3; 11 bases agree with TRBD1. The V gene end was trimmed by 2 bases and the J gene end by 4 bases; junction bases not matched to a gene: 3. CDR3 length: 15 residues. The germline V gene has CDR1 SGHNT and CDR2 YYREEE (reference sequence). The full variable domain, with the rest looked up from reference TRBV5-4 and TRBJ2-3, is ETGVTQSPTHLIKTRGQQVTLRCSSQSGHNTVSWYQQALGQGPQFIFQYYREEENGRGNFPPRFSGLQFPNYSSELNVNALELDDSALYLCASSFRTGGADTQYFGPGTRLTVL.